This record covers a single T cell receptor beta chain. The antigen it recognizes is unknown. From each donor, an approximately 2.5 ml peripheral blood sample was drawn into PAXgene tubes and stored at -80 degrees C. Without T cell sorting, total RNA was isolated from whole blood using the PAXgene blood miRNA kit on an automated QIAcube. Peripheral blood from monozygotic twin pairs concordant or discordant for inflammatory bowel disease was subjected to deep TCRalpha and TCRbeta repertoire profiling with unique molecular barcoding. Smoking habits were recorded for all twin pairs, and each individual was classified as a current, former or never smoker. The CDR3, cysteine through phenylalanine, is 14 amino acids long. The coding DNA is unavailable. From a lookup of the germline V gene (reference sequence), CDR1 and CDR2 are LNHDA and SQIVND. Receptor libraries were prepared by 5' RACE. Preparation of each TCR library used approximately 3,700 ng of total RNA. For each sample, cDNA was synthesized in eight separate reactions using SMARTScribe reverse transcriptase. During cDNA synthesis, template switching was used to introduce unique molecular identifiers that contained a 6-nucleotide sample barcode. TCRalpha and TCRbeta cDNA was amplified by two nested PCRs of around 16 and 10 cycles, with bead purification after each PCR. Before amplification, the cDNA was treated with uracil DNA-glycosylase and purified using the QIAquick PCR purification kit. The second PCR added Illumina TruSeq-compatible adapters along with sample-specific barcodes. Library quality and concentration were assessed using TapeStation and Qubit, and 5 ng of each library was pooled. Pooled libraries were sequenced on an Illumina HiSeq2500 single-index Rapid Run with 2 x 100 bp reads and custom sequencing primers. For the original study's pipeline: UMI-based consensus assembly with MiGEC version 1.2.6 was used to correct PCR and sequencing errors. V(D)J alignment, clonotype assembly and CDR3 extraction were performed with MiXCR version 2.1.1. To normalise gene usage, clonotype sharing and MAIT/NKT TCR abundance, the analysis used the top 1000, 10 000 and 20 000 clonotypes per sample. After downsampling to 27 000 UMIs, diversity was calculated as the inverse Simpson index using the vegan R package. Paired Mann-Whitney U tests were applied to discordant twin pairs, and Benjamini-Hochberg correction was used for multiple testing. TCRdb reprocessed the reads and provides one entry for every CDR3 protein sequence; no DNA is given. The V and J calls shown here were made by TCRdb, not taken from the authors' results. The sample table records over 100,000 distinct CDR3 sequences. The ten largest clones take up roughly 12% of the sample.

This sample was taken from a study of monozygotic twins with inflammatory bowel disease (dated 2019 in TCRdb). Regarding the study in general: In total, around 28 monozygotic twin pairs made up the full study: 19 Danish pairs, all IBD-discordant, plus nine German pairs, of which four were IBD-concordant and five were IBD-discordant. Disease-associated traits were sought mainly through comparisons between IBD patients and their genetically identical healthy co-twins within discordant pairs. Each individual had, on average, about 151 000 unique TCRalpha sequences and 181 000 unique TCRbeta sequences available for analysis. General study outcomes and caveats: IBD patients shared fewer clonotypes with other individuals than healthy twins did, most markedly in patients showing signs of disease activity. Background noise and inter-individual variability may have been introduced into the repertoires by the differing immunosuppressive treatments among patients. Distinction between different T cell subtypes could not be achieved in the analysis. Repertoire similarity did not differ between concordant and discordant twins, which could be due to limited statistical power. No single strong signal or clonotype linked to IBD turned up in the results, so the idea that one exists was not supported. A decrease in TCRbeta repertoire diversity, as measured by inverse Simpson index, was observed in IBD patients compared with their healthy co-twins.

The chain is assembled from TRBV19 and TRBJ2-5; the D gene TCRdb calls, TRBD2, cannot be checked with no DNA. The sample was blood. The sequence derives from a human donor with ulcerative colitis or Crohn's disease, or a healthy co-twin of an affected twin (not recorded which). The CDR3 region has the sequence CASTPTESQETQYF.